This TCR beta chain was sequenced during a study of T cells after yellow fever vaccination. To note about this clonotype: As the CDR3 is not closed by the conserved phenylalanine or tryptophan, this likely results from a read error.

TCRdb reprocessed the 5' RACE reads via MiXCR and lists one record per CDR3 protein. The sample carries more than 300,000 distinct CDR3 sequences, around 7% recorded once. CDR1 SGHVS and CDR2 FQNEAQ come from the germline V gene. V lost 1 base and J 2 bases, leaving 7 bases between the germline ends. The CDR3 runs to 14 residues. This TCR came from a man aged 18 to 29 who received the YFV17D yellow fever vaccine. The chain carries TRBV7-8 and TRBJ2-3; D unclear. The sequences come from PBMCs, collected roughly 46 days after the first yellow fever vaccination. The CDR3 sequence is CASSLGPLTDTQYL. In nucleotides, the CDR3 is TGTGCCAGCAGCTTAGGCCCCCTCACAGATACGCAGTATCTT.